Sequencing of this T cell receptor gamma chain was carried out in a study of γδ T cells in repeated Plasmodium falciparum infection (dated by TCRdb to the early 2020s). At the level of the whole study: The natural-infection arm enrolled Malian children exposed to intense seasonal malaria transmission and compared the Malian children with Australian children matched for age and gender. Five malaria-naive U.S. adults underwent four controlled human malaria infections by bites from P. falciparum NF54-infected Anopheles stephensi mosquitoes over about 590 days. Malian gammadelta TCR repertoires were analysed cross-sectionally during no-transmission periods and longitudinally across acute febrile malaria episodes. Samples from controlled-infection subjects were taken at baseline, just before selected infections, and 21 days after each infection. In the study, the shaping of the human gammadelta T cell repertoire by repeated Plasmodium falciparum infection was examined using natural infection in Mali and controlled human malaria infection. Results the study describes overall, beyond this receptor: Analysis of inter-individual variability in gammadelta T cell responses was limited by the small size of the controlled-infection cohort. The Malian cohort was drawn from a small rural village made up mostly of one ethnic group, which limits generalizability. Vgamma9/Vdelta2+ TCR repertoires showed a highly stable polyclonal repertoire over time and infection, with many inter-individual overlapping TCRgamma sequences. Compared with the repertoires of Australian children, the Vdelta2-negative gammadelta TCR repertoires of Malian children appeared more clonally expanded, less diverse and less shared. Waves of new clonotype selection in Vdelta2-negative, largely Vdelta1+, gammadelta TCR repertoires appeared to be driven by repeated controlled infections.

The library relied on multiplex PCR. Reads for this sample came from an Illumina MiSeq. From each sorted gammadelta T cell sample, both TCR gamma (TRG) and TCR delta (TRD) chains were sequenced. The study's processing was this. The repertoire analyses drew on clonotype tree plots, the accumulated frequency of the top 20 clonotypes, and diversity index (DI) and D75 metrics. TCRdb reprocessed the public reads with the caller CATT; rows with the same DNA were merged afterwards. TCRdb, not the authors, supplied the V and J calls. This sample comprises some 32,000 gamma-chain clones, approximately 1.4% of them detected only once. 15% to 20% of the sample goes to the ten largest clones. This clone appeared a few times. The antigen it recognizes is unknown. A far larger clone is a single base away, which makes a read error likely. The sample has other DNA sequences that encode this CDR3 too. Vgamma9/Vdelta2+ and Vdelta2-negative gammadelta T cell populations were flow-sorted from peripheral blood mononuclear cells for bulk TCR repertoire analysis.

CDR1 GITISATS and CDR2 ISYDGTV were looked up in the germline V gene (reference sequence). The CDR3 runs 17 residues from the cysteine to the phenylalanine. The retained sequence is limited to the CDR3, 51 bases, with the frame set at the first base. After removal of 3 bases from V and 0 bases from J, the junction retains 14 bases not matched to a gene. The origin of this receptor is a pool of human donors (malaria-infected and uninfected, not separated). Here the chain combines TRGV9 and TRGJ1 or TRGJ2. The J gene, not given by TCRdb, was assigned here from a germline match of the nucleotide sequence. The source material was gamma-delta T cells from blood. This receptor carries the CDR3 CALWEPTTPWNYYKKLF. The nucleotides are TGTGCCTTGTGGGAGCCGACAACCCCCTGGAATTATTATAAGAAACTCTTT.